The rows below give T cell receptor beta chains drawn from one sample of a study of identical twins. TCRdb re-called the 5' RACE reads with MiXCR, one entry per CDR3 protein. The table shows 550,000 to 800,000 distinct CDR3 sequences, with just over 7% occurring only once. These data were likewise used in another study, on yellow fever vaccine responses in identical twins.

Sequencing used PBMCs. The receptors here all came from a woman aged 18-29 years in good health. The CDR3 runs from the conserved cysteine through the conserved F or W. D genes are given only for firm matches. Size tells how often a clone was seen (once, few, many) or the class of an expanded clone, and some rows leave it out.

V	D	J	size	CDR3	DNA
TRBV5-1	TRBD2	TRBJ2-1	.	CASSPEVAGGPSEQFF	TGCGCCAGCAGCCCCGAGGTGGCGGGAGGGCCAAGTGAGCAGTTCTTC
TRBV7-3	.	TRBJ2-3	few	CASSPIGGRTDTQYF	TGTGCCAGCAGCCCGATTGGGGGGCGCACAGATACGCAGTATTTT
TRBV12-3/TRBV12-4	.	TRBJ1-2	few	CASFYRGYTF	TGTGCCAGCTTTTATCGGGGCTACACCTTC
TRBV14	.	TRBJ2-7	.	CASSQGVFTYEQYF	TGTGCCAGCAGCCAAGGGGTATTTACCTACGAGCAGTACTTC
TRBV10-3	TRBD2	TRBJ2-1	many	CAISGTSGNEQFF	TGTGCCATCAGTGGGACTAGCGGCAATGAGCAGTTCTTC
TRBV7-3	.	TRBJ2-1	few	CASSPEDYNEQFF	TGTGCCAGCAGCCCCGAGGATTACAATGAGCAGTTCTTC
TRBV7-8	TRBD2	TRBJ2-1	.	CASTKEGREGNNEQFF	TGTGCCAGCACCAAAGAGGGGCGGGAGGGTAACAATGAGCAGTTCTTC
TRBV12-3/TRBV12-4	.	TRBJ2-3	many	CASSFVARSTDTQYF	TGTGCCAGCAGTTTTGTTGCACGGAGCACAGATACGCAGTATTTT
TRBV18	TRBD2	TRBJ2-1	once	CASSLPGLAGPNGEQFF	TGTGCCAGCTCACTACCGGGACTAGCGGGACCCAATGGTGAGCAGTTCTTC
TRBV29-1	.	TRBJ1-1	few	CSVDRTVGNLNTEAFF	TGCAGCGTTGACCGCACGGTGGGCAACCTGAACACTGAAGCTTTCTTT
TRBV15	.	TRBJ2-1	few	CATSRNEGEQFF	TGTGCCACCAGCAGAAATGAGGGTGAGCAGTTCTTC
TRBV29-1	.	TRBJ2-6	.	CSVDIAGANVLTF	TGCAGCGTTGATATCGCTGGGGCCAACGTCCTGACTTTC
TRBV7-2	.	TRBJ1-2	few	CASSLASDYGYTF	TGTGCCAGCAGCTTAGCCAGTGACTATGGCTACACCTTC
TRBV6-1	TRBD1	TRBJ1-2	few	CASSPGTGIYGYTF	TGTGCCAGCAGTCCCGGGACAGGGATTTATGGCTACACCTTC
TRBV12-3/TRBV12-4	.	TRBJ2-7	many	CASSPSATSYEQYF	TGTGCCAGCAGTCCTAGCGCAACCTCCTACGAGCAGTACTTC
TRBV12-3/TRBV12-4	.	TRBJ2-2	few	CASSGRWVPVNTGELFF	TGTGCCAGCAGCGGCCGCTGGGTGCCAGTGAACACCGGGGAGCTGTTTTTT
TRBV6-5	.	TRBJ1-4	few	CASSYDRTINEKLFF	TGTGCCAGCAGTTACGATAGGACGATTAATGAAAAACTGTTTTTT
TRBV29-1	.	TRBJ1-1	.	CSVILGSSNTEAFF	TGCAGCGTTATACTCGGGTCTTCGAACACTGAAGCTTTCTTT
TRBV5-1	TRBD2	TRBJ2-7	many	CASTSGRSYEQYF	TGCGCCAGCACTAGCGGGAGGTCCTACGAGCAGTACTTC
TRBV4-2	.	TRBJ2-3	many	CASSQDTVGSTDTQYF	TGTGCCAGCAGCCAAGATACGGTCGGGAGCACAGATACGCAGTATTTT
TRBV12-3/TRBV12-4	.	TRBJ1-5	few	CASSLHGGDNQPQHF	TGTGCCAGCAGTTTACATGGGGGGGACAATCAGCCCCAGCATTTT
TRBV5-1	.	TRBJ1-1	few	CASSRSEGAGEAFF	TGCGCCAGCAGCCGAAGCGAAGGGGCGGGAGAAGCTTTCTTT
TRBV6-1	TRBD2	TRBJ2-2	.	CASSPGLVSAGELFF	TGTGCCAGTTCCCCGGGACTAGTGTCCGCCGGGGAGCTGTTTTTT
TRBV10-3	.	TRBJ2-5	.	CATRGDSTQETQYF	TGTGCCACCAGGGGGGACAGTACTCAAGAGACCCAGTACTTC
TRBV5-1	TRBD2	TRBJ2-7	few	CASSLTSGITYEQYF	TGCGCCAGCAGCCTGACTAGCGGGATCACCTACGAGCAGTACTTC
TRBV11-2	.	TRBJ2-3	few	CASSLVGQTDTQYF	TGTGCCAGCAGCTTAGTGGGCCAGACAGATACGCAGTATTTT
TRBV4-1	TRBD1	TRBJ2-1	many	CASSQVRQGMRNEQFF	TGCGCCAGCAGCCAAGTTCGACAGGGGATGAGGAATGAGCAGTTCTTC
TRBV5-1	TRBD2	TRBJ2-3	many	CASSLVSGGRDTQYF	TGCGCCAGCAGCTTGGTTAGCGGGGGTAGAGATACGCAGTATTTT
TRBV28	TRBD2	TRBJ2-1	few	CASTSSGRVYNEQFF	TGTGCCAGCACCTCTAGCGGGAGGGTTTACAATGAGCAGTTCTTC
TRBV27	TRBD2	TRBJ2-1	.	CASSLRGSLAGWGSNEQFF	TGTGCCAGCAGTTTAAGGGGATCCCTAGCGGGGTGGGGTAGCAATGAGCAGTTCTTC
TRBV25-1	.	TRBJ2-1	few	CASSEFPVRDRNEQFF	TGTGCCAGCAGTGAATTTCCGGTAAGGGATCGAAATGAGCAGTTCTTC
TRBV5-1	.	TRBJ2-1	many	CASTGSGHNEQFF	TGCGCCAGCACGGGTAGCGGTCACAATGAGCAGTTCTTC
TRBV5-5	.	TRBJ1-5	few	CASSLGYGYSNQPQHF	TGTGCCAGCAGCTTGGGATACGGGTATAGCAATCAGCCCCAGCATTTT
TRBV28	.	TRBJ2-2	.	CASSLPPSGELFF	TGTGCCAGCAGTTTGCCCCCTTCCGGGGAGCTGTTTTTT
TRBV7-2	.	TRBJ1-1	.	CATKGGQGNTEAFF	TGTGCCACCAAGGGGGGGCAAGGAAACACTGAAGCTTTCTTT
TRBV29-1	.	TRBJ1-4	few	CSVRDTGGEKLFF	TGCAGCGTTAGAGACACCGGGGGTGAAAAACTGTTTTTT
TRBV6-2/TRBV6-3	.	TRBJ1-5	few	CASRQQENQPQHF	TGTGCCAGCAGGCAACAGGAAAATCAGCCCCAGCATTTT
TRBV6-5	.	TRBJ2-3	once	CASSSTPVEGTQYF	TGTGCCAGCAGTTCTACTCCTGTCGAGGGTACGCAGTATTTT
TRBV7-2	.	TRBJ2-7	few	CASSRSVEQYF	TGTGCCAGCAGCCGTAGTGTCGAGCAGTACTTC
TRBV4-1	.	TRBJ2-1	many	CASSQDTEREQFF	TGCGCCAGCAGCCAAGATACTGAGAGAGAGCAGTTCTTC
TRBV15	.	TRBJ2-2	many	CATSTQRGGELFF	TGTGCCACCAGCACCCAGCGCGGCGGGGAGCTGTTTTTT
TRBV29-1	TRBD1	TRBJ2-7	.	CSVMGQGRLASYEQYF	TGCAGCGTGATGGGACAGGGTCGATTGGCCTCCTACGAGCAGTACTTC
TRBV7-9	.	TRBJ2-1	few	CASSPPRGTGSNEQFF	TGTGCCAGCAGCCCGCCCCGGGGGACGGGTAGTAATGAGCAGTTCTTC
TRBV7-8	.	TRBJ2-7	many	CASSVETYEQYF	TGTGCCAGCAGCGTTGAGACTTACGAGCAGTACTTC
TRBV6-5	.	TRBJ1-6	many	CASSYAGEGNSPLHF	TGTGCCAGCAGTTACGCAGGGGAGGGGAATTCACCCCTCCACTTT
TRBV20-1	.	TRBJ1-5	few	CSAREPGSNQPQHF	TGCAGTGCTAGAGAACCGGGGAGCAATCAGCCCCAGCATTTT
TRBV6-1	TRBD1	TRBJ1-1	few	CASAGGNNIEAFF	TGTGCCAGCGCAGGGGGAAACAACATTGAAGCTTTCTTT